This is a list of T cell receptor beta chains from one sample in a study of response to subunit inactivated influenza vaccine. TCRdb reanalysed the RT-PCR reads using MiXCR and keeps one entry per CDR3 protein. Of hundreds of thousands of distinct CDR3 sequences detected, about 14% appear once; the ten largest clones hold around 7.3%. The input for sequencing was PBMCs from blood, taken less than 15 days before vaccination. The source is a middle-aged man who received an inactivated influenza vaccine. The CDR3 runs from the conserved cysteine through the conserved F or W. The D gene is left open where the match is weak. Where a row states a size, it is once, few, many or the class of an expanded clone; other rows omit it.

abundance: -
j_gene: TRBJ2-7
d_gene: TRBD1
v_gene: TRBV15
CDR3aa: CATSTHRGLSTYEQYF
CDR3nt: TGTGCCACCAGCACTCACAGGGGCCTGTCCACCTACGAGCAGTACTTC

abundance: few
j_gene: TRBJ2-7
d_gene: -
v_gene: TRBV7-7
CDR3aa: CASSLEFSYEQYF
CDR3nt: TGTGCTAGCAGCTTAGAGTTCTCCTACGAGCAGTACTTC

abundance: -
j_gene: TRBJ1-2
d_gene: -
v_gene: TRBV6-1
CDR3aa: CASTYTGTHRSGYTF
CDR3nt: TGTGCCAGCACCTACACCGGGACTCACAGGAGCGGCTACACCTTC

abundance: -
j_gene: TRBJ1-5
d_gene: TRBD1
v_gene: TRBV6-2/TRBV6-3
CDR3aa: CASRRQGAPNQPQHF
CDR3nt: TGTGCCAGCAGGAGACAGGGGGCCCCCAATCAGCCCCAGCATTTT

abundance: many
j_gene: TRBJ2-1
d_gene: -
v_gene: TRBV7-2
CDR3aa: CASSLGTQQSVF
CDR3nt: TGTGCCAGCAGCTTAGGGACTCAACAGTCGGTCTTC

abundance: -
j_gene: TRBJ2-5
d_gene: TRBD2
v_gene: TRBV7-8
CDR3aa: CASSLDRSGVQKTQYF
CDR3nt: TGTGCCAGCAGCTTGGACCGTAGCGGGGTTCAAAAGACCCAGTACTTC

abundance: few
j_gene: TRBJ1-5
d_gene: -
v_gene: TRBV12-3/TRBV12-4
CDR3aa: CASSLARRVQPQHF
CDR3nt: TGTGCCAGCAGTTTGGCTAGGAGAGTACAGCCCCAGCATTTT

abundance: many
j_gene: TRBJ1-1
d_gene: TRBD1
v_gene: TRBV5-1
CDR3aa: CASSLGEGATEAFF
CDR3nt: TGCGCCAGCAGCTTGGGGGAGGGGGCAACTGAAGCTTTCTTT

abundance: -
j_gene: TRBJ2-1
d_gene: TRBD2
v_gene: TRBV14
CDR3aa: CASSQVLAGGNNEQFF
CDR3nt: TGTGCCAGCAGCCAAGTTCTAGCGGGAGGCAACAATGAGCAGTTCTTC

abundance: -
j_gene: TRBJ1-5
d_gene: TRBD1
v_gene: TRBV20-1
CDR3aa: CSARDNRQGNQPQHF
CDR3nt: TGCAGTGCTAGAGATAATCGACAGGGAAACCAGCCCCAGCATTTT

abundance: -
j_gene: TRBJ1-2
d_gene: TRBD1
v_gene: TRBV7-8
CDR3aa: CASSPQGTGDFYGYTF
CDR3nt: TGTGCCAGCAGCCCCCAGGGGACAGGGGACTTCTATGGCTACACCTTC

abundance: many
j_gene: TRBJ2-7
d_gene: -
v_gene: TRBV29-1
CDR3aa: CSVGNPGVGNEQYF
CDR3nt: TGCAGCGTTGGAAACCCAGGGGTTGGTAACGAGCAGTACTTC

abundance: -
j_gene: TRBJ2-1
d_gene: TRBD2
v_gene: TRBV4-3
CDR3aa: CASSHRLISGRQLGEQFF
CDR3nt: TGCGCCAGCAGCCACAGACTTATTAGCGGGAGGCAGTTAGGTGAGCAGTTCTTC

abundance: few
j_gene: TRBJ2-1
d_gene: -
v_gene: TRBV6-5
CDR3aa: CASSYPRRGPSGKHEQFF
CDR3nt: TGTGCCAGCAGTTACCCCCGAAGGGGGCCCAGCGGGAAGCATGAGCAGTTCTTC

abundance: -
j_gene: TRBJ1-1
d_gene: -
v_gene: TRBV10-3
CDR3aa: CAISESAVNTEAFF
CDR3nt: TGTGCCATCAGTGAGTCAGCAGTGAACACTGAAGCTTTCTTT

abundance: many
j_gene: TRBJ2-3
d_gene: -
v_gene: TRBV9
CDR3aa: CASSERGGTDTQYF
CDR3nt: TGTGCCAGCAGCGAGAGGGGGGGCACAGATACGCAGTATTTT

abundance: -
j_gene: TRBJ2-3
d_gene: -
v_gene: TRBV20-1
CDR3aa: CSARVLGGADTQYF
CDR3nt: TGCAGTGCTAGAGTCCTGGGAGGCGCAGATACGCAGTATTTT

abundance: few
j_gene: TRBJ2-7
d_gene: -
v_gene: TRBV7-7
CDR3aa: CASSLGQPGGEQYF
CDR3nt: TGTGCTAGCAGCTTAGGACAGCCGGGGGGCGAGCAGTACTTC

abundance: many
j_gene: TRBJ2-1
d_gene: TRBD2
v_gene: TRBV4-2
CDR3aa: CASSPGLAGGVIEQFF
CDR3nt: TGTGCCAGCAGCCCAGGCTTAGCGGGGGGGGTAATTGAGCAGTTCTTC

abundance: few
j_gene: TRBJ2-1
d_gene: TRBD2
v_gene: TRBV6-2/TRBV6-3
CDR3aa: CASSYTSGSSYNEQFF
CDR3nt: TGTGCCAGCAGTTACACTAGCGGGAGCTCCTACAATGAGCAGTTCTTC

abundance: few
j_gene: TRBJ2-5
d_gene: -
v_gene: TRBV9
CDR3aa: CASRAETQYF
CDR3nt: TGTGCCAGCAGGGCTGAGACCCAGTACTTC

abundance: many
j_gene: TRBJ2-2
d_gene: TRBD2
v_gene: TRBV20-1
CDR3aa: CSARPTSGGASGELFF
CDR3nt: TGCAGTGCTAGACCGACTAGCGGGGGGGCCTCCGGGGAGCTGTTTTTT

abundance: -
j_gene: TRBJ2-3
d_gene: TRBD1
v_gene: TRBV20-1
CDR3aa: CSADATGETDTQYF
CDR3nt: TGCAGTGCCGACGCGACAGGGGAAACAGATACGCAGTATTTT

abundance: few
j_gene: TRBJ2-1
d_gene: -
v_gene: TRBV28
CDR3aa: CASSLGGRGVNEQFF
CDR3nt: TGTGCCAGCAGTTTGGGGGGCCGAGGGGTGAATGAGCAGTTCTTC

abundance: -
j_gene: TRBJ2-1
d_gene: TRBD2
v_gene: TRBV10-3
CDR3aa: CAISRTSSYNEQFF
CDR3nt: TGTGCCATCAGTCGGACTAGCTCCTACAATGAGCAGTTCTTC

abundance: many
j_gene: TRBJ2-3
d_gene: -
v_gene: TRBV7-8
CDR3aa: CASSSPKGVSTDTQYF
CDR3nt: TGTGCCAGCAGCTCCCCTAAGGGGGTGAGCACAGATACGCAGTATTTT

abundance: few
j_gene: TRBJ2-7
d_gene: -
v_gene: TRBV6-1
CDR3aa: CASKAKGTTYEQYF
CDR3nt: TGTGCCAGCAAGGCGAAGGGGACAACCTACGAGCAGTACTTC

abundance: -
j_gene: TRBJ2-1
d_gene: -
v_gene: TRBV7-2
CDR3aa: CASSARVQRDNEQFF
CDR3nt: TGTGCCAGCAGCGCACGGGTGCAGAGGGACAATGAGCAGTTCTTC

abundance: few
j_gene: TRBJ2-1
d_gene: -
v_gene: TRBV12-3/TRBV12-4
CDR3aa: CASSKEGDEQFF
CDR3nt: TGTGCCAGCAGCAAGGAGGGAGATGAGCAGTTCTTC

abundance: few
j_gene: TRBJ2-3
d_gene: -
v_gene: TRBV4-3
CDR3aa: CASSQVRVDRNTDTQYF
CDR3nt: TGCGCCAGCAGCCAAGTAAGGGTCGACAGGAACACAGATACGCAGTATTTT

abundance: few
j_gene: TRBJ2-7
d_gene: -
v_gene: TRBV6-2/TRBV6-3
CDR3aa: CASSYSAYSSYEQYF
CDR3nt: TGTGCCAGCAGTTACTCGGCTTACAGCTCCTACGAGCAGTACTTC

abundance: -
j_gene: TRBJ2-7
d_gene: TRBD2
v_gene: TRBV3-1
CDR3aa: CASSPGSGTYEQYF
CDR3nt: TGTGCCAGCAGCCCCGGTAGCGGGACCTACGAGCAGTACTTC

abundance: many
j_gene: TRBJ2-1
d_gene: TRBD2
v_gene: TRBV12-3/TRBV12-4
CDR3aa: CASSLGGGGYNEQFF
CDR3nt: TGTGCCAGCAGTTTAGGTGGCGGGGGATACAATGAGCAGTTCTTC

abundance: -
j_gene: TRBJ2-2
d_gene: -
v_gene: TRBV5-1
CDR3aa: CASSSDSGELFF
CDR3nt: TGCGCCAGCAGCTCGGACAGCGGGGAGCTGTTTTTT

abundance: few
j_gene: TRBJ2-7
d_gene: -
v_gene: TRBV10-3
CDR3aa: CAISGRDNYEQYF
CDR3nt: TGTGCCATCAGTGGTCGGGACAACTACGAGCAGTACTTC

abundance: -
j_gene: TRBJ1-5
d_gene: -
v_gene: TRBV5-1
CDR3aa: CASSPTGQGGSQPQHF
CDR3nt: TGCGCCAGCTCACCAACCGGGCAGGGAGGTAGCCAGCCCCAGCATTTT

abundance: few
j_gene: TRBJ2-7
d_gene: -
v_gene: TRBV28
CDR3aa: CASSLGGPQSYEQYF
CDR3nt: TGTGCCAGCAGTTTAGGAGGGCCACAATCCTACGAGCAGTACTTC

abundance: few
j_gene: TRBJ1-2
d_gene: -
v_gene: TRBV6-1
CDR3aa: CASRKRQNYGYTF
CDR3nt: TGTGCCAGCAGGAAAAGACAGAACTATGGCTACACCTTC

abundance: -
j_gene: TRBJ2-1
d_gene: -
v_gene: TRBV29-1
CDR3aa: CSVEGGGTQGFNEQFF
CDR3nt: TGCAGCGTTGAAGGGGGAGGGACTCAGGGGTTCAATGAGCAGTTCTTC

abundance: few
j_gene: TRBJ1-2
d_gene: -
v_gene: TRBV28
CDR3aa: CASRTPSGGSYGYTF
CDR3nt: TGTGCCAGCAGAACCCCAAGTGGGGGGAGCTATGGCTACACCTTC

abundance: many
j_gene: TRBJ1-5
d_gene: -
v_gene: TRBV7-2
CDR3aa: CASSLTGYQPQHF
CDR3nt: TGTGCCAGCAGCTTAACAGGGTATCAGCCCCAGCATTTT

abundance: -
j_gene: TRBJ2-1
d_gene: TRBD1
v_gene: TRBV7-2
CDR3aa: CASSPQTGNNEQFF
CDR3nt: TGTGCCAGCAGCCCCCAGACAGGGAACAATGAGCAGTTCTTC

abundance: few
j_gene: TRBJ2-7
d_gene: TRBD1
v_gene: TRBV28
CDR3aa: CASRRQGDSYEQYF
CDR3nt: TGTGCCAGCAGACGACAGGGGGACTCCTACGAGCAGTACTTC

abundance: -
j_gene: TRBJ2-5
d_gene: -
v_gene: TRBV7-9
CDR3aa: CASSPDPREFRETQYF
CDR3nt: TGTGCCAGCAGCCCAGACCCCAGGGAGTTTCGAGAGACCCAGTACTTC

abundance: few
j_gene: TRBJ1-2
d_gene: -
v_gene: TRBV7-2
CDR3aa: CASSPPGVYGYTF
CDR3nt: TGTGCCAGCAGCCCGCCGGGGGTTTATGGCTACACCTTC

abundance: -
j_gene: TRBJ2-2
d_gene: -
v_gene: TRBV11-2
CDR3aa: CASSFSSSRTGELFF
CDR3nt: TGTGCCAGCAGCTTTTCCTCTAGCCGCACCGGGGAGCTGTTTTTT

abundance: -
j_gene: TRBJ2-1
d_gene: -
v_gene: TRBV4-3
CDR3aa: CASSQDPRFNEQFF
CDR3nt: TGCGCCAGCAGCCAAGATCCCCGTTTCAATGAGCAGTTCTTC

abundance: -
j_gene: TRBJ2-5
d_gene: -
v_gene: TRBV5-1
CDR3aa: CASSLAEGGRETQYF
CDR3nt: TGCGCCAGCAGCTTGGCCGAGGGGGGGAGAGAGACCCAGTACTTC

abundance: few
j_gene: TRBJ2-2
d_gene: -
v_gene: TRBV7-2
CDR3aa: CASNPDRLNTGELFF
CDR3nt: TGTGCCAGCAACCCCGACAGGTTAAACACCGGGGAGCTGTTTTTT

abundance: few
j_gene: TRBJ1-3
d_gene: -
v_gene: TRBV19
CDR3aa: CARHQQGRGAGNTIYF
CDR3nt: TGTGCCCGACATCAACAGGGACGGGGCGCTGGAAACACCATATATTTT

abundance: few
j_gene: TRBJ2-1
d_gene: -
v_gene: TRBV5-4
CDR3aa: CASSLRSSSYNEQFF
CDR3nt: TGTGCCAGCAGCCTTAGATCGAGCTCCTACAATGAGCAGTTCTTC

abundance: -
j_gene: TRBJ2-6
d_gene: TRBD1
v_gene: TRBV9
CDR3aa: CASSVTGAGANVLTF
CDR3nt: TGTGCCAGCAGCGTCACAGGGGCTGGGGCCAACGTCCTGACTTTC

abundance: few
j_gene: TRBJ2-3
d_gene: -
v_gene: TRBV24-1
CDR3aa: CATSDFPADTQYF
CDR3nt: TGTGCCACCAGTGATTTCCCTGCAGATACGCAGTATTTT

abundance: -
j_gene: TRBJ1-5
d_gene: TRBD1
v_gene: TRBV6-1
CDR3aa: CASKQTGASNQPQHF
CDR3nt: TGTGCCAGCAAACAAACAGGGGCGAGCAATCAGCCCCAGCATTTT